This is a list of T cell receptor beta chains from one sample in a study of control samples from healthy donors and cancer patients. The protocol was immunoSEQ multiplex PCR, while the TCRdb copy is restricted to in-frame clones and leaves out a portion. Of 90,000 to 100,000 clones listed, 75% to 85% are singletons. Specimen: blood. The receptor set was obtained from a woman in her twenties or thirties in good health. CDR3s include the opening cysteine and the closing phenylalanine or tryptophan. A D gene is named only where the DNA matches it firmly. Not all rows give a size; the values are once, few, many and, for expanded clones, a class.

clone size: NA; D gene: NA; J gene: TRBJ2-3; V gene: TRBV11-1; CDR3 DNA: TGTGCCAGCAGCTTTTCGGCGTCTTCGGCCGATACGCAGTATTTT; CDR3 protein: CASSFSASSADTQYF
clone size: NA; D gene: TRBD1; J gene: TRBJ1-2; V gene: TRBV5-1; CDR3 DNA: TGCGCCAGCAGCTTGGTGGGGACAGCCGAAGGTGGCTACACCTTC; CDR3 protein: CASSLVGTAEGGYTF
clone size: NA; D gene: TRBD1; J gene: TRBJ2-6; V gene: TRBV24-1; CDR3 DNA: TGTGCCACCAGTGAACGGACAGGGTTGGACTCTGGGGCCAACGTCCTGACTTTC; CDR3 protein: CATSERTGLDSGANVLTF
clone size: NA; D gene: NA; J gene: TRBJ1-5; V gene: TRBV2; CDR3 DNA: TGTGCCAGCAGTGAGATGGCAGGGGTCAATCAGCCCCAGCATTTT; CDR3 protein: CASSEMAGVNQPQHF
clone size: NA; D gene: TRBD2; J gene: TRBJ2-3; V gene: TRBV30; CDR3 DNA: TGTGCCTGGAGGAAGCGGGGGAACGTAGATACGCAGTATTTT; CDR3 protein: CAWRKRGNVDTQYF
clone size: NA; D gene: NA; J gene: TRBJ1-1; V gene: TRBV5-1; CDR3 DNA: TGCGCCAGCAGCTTGGGAGCGTGGGGCAGGGCGATGAACACTGAAGCTTTCTTT; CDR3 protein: CASSLGAWGRAMNTEAFF
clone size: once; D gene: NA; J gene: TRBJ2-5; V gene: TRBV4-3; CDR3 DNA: TGCGCCAGCAGCCCCTATATGAACCAAGAGACCCAGTACTTC; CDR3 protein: CASSPYMNQETQYF
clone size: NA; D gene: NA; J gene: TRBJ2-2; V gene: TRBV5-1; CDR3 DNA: TGCGCCACCACTACCTGGGCGGGAACGAACACCGGGGAGCTGTTTTTT; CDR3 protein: CATTTWAGTNTGELFF
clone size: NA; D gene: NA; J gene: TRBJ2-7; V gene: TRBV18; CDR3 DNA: TGTGCCAGCTCACCACTCTCCAGCTTCTCCTACGAGCAGTACTTC; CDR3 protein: CASSPLSSFSYEQYF
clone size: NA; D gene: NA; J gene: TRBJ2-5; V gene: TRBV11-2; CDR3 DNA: TGTGCCAGCAGCATACGACAGTTCCAAGAGACCCAGTACTTC; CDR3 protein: CASSIRQFQETQYF
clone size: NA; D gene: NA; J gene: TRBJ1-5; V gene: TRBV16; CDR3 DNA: TGTGCCAGCAGCCGAGGGGTGGGGAACAATCAGCCCCAGCATTTT; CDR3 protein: CASSRGVGNNQPQHF
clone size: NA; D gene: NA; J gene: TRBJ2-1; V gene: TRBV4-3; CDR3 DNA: TGCGCCAGCAGCTGGGACACGGATGAGCAGTTCTTC; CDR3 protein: CASSWDTDEQFF
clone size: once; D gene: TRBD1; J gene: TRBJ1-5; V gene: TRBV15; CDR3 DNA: TGTGCCACCAGCAGCACAGGGGGACCCCTGGGAAGCCAGCATTTT; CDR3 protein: CATSSTGGPLGSQHF
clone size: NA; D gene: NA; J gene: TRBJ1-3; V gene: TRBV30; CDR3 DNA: TGTGCCTGGGGACCATTAAGGGCCCCTGGAAACACCATATATTTT; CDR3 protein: CAWGPLRAPGNTIYF